Sequencing of this TCR beta chain was carried out in a study of OX40 agonist ivuxolimab in advanced cancers. In the case of this clone: Its antigen is not identified.

V lost 5 bases, J lost 2 bases, and 10 bases lay in between. The CDR3 has 13 residues. Looked up from germline, CDR1 is SEHNR and CDR2 is FQNEAQ (reference sequence). The study's findings and limits: The study found that CD8+ T cells averaged more expanded clones than CD4+.

Clones were sequenced by immunoSEQ multiplex PCR, and TCRdb holds only the in-frame ones, with some missing. The data hold over 20,000 clones, with around 85% observed a single time. The clonotype originates from an adult with an advanced solid tumor such as melanoma, head and neck, liver or kidney cancer. The source material was CD4+ or CD8+ T cells sorted from blood, sampled in a trial of the OX40 agonist ivuxolimab. This chain connects TRBV7-9 to TRBJ2-7; D gene uncertain. The CDR3 DNA reads TGTGCCAGCAGCCCCACGGGCACCTACGAGCAGTACTTC. This sequence encodes CASSPTGTYEQYF.